The entry below describes one T cell receptor (beta chain). What it recognizes is unknown. This sample was taken from a study of cytomegalovirus exposure and HLA in healthy donors. Points from the study as a whole: Using a false discovery rate of 0.05, a later analysis showed that around 16,000 TCR beta sequences were associated with HLA alleles.

This CDR3 contains 14 residues. Germline CDR1 and CDR2: MNHNY and SVGAGI (reference sequence). Trimming left V 2 bases short and J 3 bases short, with 8 bases between. PCR was performed using 60 Vbeta and 13 Jbeta primers. Generated by immunoSEQ multiplex PCR, the TCRdb table keeps only in-frame clones and is missing some. Among 200,000 or so clones listed, about 79% were seen once. The source of this sequence is a boy aged 2 to 10 in good health and CMV-seronegative. Sequences were obtained from PBMCs. The rearrangement uses TRBV6-6 and TRBJ1-3; no definite D call. This CDR3 reads CASSYRSDGNTIYF. The CDR3 bases are TGTGCCAGCAGTTACCGGAGTGATGGAAACACCATATATTTT.